Below, one T cell receptor beta chain is given with its context. The antigen remains undetermined. This specimen comes from a study of OX40 agonist ivuxolimab in advanced cancers. Study background: Previous treatment with anti-PD-1, anti-PD-L1 or anti-CTLA-4 therapy was allowed; about 44% had received some. Three patients, one with hepatocellular carcinoma and two with cutaneous melanoma, achieved partial responses. Study results and limitations: CD4+ and CD8+ T cells in blood underwent clonal expansion by week 6 at 0.1 to 3.0 mg/kg. Expanded clones were, on average, more numerous among CD8+ T cells than CD4+.

TCRdb's table, derived via immunoSEQ multiplex PCR, lists solely in-frame clones and lacks some. The profile shows approximately 76,000 clones, 88% of them singletons. Germline CDR1 and CDR2: MNHNY and SVGAGI (reference sequence). The V gene end was trimmed by 0 bases and the J gene end by 2 bases; junction bases not matched to a gene: 3. This CDR3 spans 15 amino acids. The rearrangement uses TRBV6-6 and TRBJ1-2; 7 nucleotides line up with TRBD1. Sequencing used CD4+ or CD8+ T cells sorted from blood, obtained in a trial of the OX40 agonist ivuxolimab. This receptor was obtained from an adult with an advanced solid tumor such as melanoma, head and neck, liver or kidney cancer. The CDR3 DNA sequence: TGTGCCAGCAGTTACTCGTGGACAGGCAACTATGGCTACACCTTC. Translated: CASSYSWTGNYGYTF.